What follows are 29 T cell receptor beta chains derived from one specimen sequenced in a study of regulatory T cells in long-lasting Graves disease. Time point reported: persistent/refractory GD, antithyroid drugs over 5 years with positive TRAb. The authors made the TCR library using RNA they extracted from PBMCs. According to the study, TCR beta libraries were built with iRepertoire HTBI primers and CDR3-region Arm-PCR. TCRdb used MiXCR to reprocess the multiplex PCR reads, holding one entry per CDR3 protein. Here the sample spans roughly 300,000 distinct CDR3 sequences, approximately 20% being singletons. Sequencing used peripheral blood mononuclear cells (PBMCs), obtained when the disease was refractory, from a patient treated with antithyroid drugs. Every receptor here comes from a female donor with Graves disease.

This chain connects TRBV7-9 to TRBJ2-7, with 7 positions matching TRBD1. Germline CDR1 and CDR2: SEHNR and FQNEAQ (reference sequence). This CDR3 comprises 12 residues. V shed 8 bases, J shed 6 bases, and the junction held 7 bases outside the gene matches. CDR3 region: CASQLRGIEQYF. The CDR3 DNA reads TGTGCCAGCCAACTCAGGGGGATCGAGCAGTACTTC.

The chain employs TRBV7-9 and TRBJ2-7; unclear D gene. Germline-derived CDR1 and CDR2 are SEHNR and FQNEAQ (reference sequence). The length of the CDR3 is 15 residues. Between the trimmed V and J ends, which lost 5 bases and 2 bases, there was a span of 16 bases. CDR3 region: CASSLGPMAAYEQYF. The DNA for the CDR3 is TGTGCCAGCAGCCTAGGTCCGATGGCCGCCTACGAGCAGTACTTC.

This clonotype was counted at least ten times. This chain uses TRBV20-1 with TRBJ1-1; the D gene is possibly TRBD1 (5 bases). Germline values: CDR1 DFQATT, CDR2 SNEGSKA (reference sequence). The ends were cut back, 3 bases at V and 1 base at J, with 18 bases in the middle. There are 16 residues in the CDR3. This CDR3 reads CSARGGEVNQNTEAFF. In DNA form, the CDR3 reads TGCAGTGCTAGGGGGGGGGAAGTGAATCAGAACACTGAAGCTTTCTTT.

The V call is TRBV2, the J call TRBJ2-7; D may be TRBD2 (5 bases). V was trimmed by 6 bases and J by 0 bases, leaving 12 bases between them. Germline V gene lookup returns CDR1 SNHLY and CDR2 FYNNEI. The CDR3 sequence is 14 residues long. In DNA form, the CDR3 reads TGTGCCAGCAGGGATGGACTGAGCTCCTACGAGCAGTACTTC. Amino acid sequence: CASRDGLSSYEQYF.

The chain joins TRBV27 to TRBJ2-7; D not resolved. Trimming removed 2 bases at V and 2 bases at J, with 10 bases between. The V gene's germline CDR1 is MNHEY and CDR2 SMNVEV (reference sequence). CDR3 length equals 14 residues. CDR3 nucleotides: TGTGCCAGCAGTTTAAGGCCGGGTCCCTACGAGCAGTACTTC. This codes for CASSLRPGPYEQYF.

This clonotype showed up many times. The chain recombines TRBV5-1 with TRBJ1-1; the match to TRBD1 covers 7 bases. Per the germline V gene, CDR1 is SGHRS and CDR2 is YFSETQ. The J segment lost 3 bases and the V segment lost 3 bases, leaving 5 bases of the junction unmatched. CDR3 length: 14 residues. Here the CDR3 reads CASSWSGTDTEAFF. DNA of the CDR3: TGCGCCAGCAGCTGGAGCGGGACAGACACTGAAGCTTTCTTT.

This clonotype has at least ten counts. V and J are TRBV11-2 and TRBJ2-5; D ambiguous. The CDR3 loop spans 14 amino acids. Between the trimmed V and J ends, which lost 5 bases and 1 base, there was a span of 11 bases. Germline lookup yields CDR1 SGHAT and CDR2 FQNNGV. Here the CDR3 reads CASSPWWGQETQYF. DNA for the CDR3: TGTGCCAGCAGCCCCTGGTGGGGCCAAGAGACCCAGTACTTC. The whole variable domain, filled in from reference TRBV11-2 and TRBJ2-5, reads EAGVAQSPRYKIIEKRQSVAFWCNPISGHATLYWYQQILGQGPKLLIQFQNNGVVDDSQLPKDRFSAERLKGVDSTLKIQPAKLEDSAVYLCASSPWWGQETQYFGPGTRLLVL.

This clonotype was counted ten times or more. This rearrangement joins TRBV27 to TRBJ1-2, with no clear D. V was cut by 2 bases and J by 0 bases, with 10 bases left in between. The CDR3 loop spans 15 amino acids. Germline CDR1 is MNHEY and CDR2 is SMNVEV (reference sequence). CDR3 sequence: CASSLGSDPNYGYTF. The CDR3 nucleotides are TGTGCCAGCAGTTTAGGCAGCGATCCTAACTATGGCTACACCTTC.

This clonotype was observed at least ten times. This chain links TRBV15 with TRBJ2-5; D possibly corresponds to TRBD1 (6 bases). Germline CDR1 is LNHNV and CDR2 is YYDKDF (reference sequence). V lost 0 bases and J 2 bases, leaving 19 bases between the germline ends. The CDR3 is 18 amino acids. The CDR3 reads CATSRDTFSDRPQETQYF. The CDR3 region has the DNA TGTGCCACCAGCAGAGACACGTTTTCGGACAGACCTCAAGAGACCCAGTACTTC.

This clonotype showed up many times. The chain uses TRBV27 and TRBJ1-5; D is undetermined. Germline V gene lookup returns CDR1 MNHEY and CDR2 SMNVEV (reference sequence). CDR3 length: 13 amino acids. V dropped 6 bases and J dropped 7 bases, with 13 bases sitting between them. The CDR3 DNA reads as TGTGCCAGCAGATTGTGGGAGGGACAGCCCCAGCATTTT. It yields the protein CASRLWEGQPQHF.

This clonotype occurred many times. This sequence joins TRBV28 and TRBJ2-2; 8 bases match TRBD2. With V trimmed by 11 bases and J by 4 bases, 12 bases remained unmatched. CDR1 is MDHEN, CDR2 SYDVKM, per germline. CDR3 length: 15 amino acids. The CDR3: CAAGGSSGITGELFF. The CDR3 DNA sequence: TGTGCCGCGGGGGGCTCGAGTGGGATCACCGGGGAGCTGTTTTTT.

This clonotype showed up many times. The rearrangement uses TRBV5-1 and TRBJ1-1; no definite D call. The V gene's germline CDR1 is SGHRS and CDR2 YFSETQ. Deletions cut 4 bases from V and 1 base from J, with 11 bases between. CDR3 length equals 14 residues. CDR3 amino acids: CASSPSPSNTEAFF. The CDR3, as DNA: TGCGCCAGCAGCCCCAGCCCATCGAACACTGAAGCTTTCTTT.

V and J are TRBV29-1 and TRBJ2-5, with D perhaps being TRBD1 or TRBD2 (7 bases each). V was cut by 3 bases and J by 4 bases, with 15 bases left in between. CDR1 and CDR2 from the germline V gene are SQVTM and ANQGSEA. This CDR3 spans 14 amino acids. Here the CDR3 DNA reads TGCAGCGTTGACCCCAGGGGGGGGGGAGAGACCCAGTACTTC. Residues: CSVDPRGGGETQYF. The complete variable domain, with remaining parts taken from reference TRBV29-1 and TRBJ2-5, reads SAVISQKPSRDICQRGTSLTIQCQVDSQVTMMFWYRQQPGQSLTLIATANQGSEATYESGFVIDKFPISRPNLTFSTLTVSNMSPEDSSIYLCSVDPRGGGETQYFGPGTRLLVL.

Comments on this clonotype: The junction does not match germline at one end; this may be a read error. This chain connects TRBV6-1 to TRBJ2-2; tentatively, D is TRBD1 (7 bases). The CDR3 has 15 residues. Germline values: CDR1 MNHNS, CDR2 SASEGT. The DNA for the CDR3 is TGTGCCAGCAGGACGGGACAGCTAAACACCGGGGGGCTGTTTTTT. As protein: CASRTGQLNTGGLFF.

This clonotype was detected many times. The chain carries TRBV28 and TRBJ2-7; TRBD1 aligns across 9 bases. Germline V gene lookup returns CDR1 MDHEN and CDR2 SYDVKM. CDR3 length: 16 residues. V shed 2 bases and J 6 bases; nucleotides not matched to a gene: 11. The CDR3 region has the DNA TGTGCCAGCAGTTTAACTCGACCGGACAGGGGTTCCGAGCAGTACTTC. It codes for CASSLTRPDRGSEQYF.

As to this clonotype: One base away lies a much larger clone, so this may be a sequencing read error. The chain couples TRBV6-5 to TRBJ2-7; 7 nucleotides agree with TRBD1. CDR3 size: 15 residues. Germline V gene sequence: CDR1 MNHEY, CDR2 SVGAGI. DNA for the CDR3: TGTGCCAACAGTTCGAACGACAGGGCGAGCTACGAGCAGTACTTC. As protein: CANSSNDRASYEQYF.

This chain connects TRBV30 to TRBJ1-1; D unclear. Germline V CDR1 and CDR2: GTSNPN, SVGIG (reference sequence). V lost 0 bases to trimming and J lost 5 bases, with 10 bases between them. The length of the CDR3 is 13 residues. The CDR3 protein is CAWSVLGQTEAFF. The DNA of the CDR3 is TGTGCCTGGAGTGTACTCGGGCAGACTGAAGCTTTCTTT.

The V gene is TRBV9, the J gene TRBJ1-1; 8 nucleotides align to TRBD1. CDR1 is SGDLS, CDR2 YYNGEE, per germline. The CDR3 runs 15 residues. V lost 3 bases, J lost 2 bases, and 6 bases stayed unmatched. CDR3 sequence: CASSGDRGKNTEAFF. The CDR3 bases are TGTGCCAGCAGCGGAGACAGGGGAAAAAACACTGAAGCTTTCTTT.

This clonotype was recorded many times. CDR3: CASSTTRGAYEQYF. The CDR3 DNA is TGTGCCAGCAGTACGACTAGGGGGGCCTACGAGCAGTACTTC. V gene TRBV12-3 or TRBV12-4 combines with J gene TRBJ2-7, with D perhaps matching TRBD1 or TRBD2 (6 bases each). This CDR3 is 14 amino acids long. Trimming took 5 bases from V and 2 from J, leaving 13 bases between them.

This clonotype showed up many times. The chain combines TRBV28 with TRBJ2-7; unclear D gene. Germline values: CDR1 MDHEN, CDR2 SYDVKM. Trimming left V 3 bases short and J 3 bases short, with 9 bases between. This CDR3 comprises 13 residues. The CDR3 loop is CASSFNYLYEQYF. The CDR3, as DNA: TGTGCCAGCAGTTTTAACTATCTCTACGAGCAGTACTTC. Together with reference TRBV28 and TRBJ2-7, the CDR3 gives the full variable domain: DVKVTQSSRYLVKRTGEKVFLECVQDMDHENMFWYRQDPGLGLRLIYFSYDVKMKEKGDIPEGYSVSREKKERFSLILESASTNQTSMYLCASSFNYLYEQYFGPGTRLTVT.

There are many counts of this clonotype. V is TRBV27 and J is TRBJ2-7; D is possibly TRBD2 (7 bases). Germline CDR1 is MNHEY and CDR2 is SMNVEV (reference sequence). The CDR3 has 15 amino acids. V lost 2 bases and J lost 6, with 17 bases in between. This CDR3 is CASSLLLGGGGEQYF. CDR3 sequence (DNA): TGTGCCAGCAGTTTACTTCTCGGAGGGGGGGGCGAGCAGTACTTC.

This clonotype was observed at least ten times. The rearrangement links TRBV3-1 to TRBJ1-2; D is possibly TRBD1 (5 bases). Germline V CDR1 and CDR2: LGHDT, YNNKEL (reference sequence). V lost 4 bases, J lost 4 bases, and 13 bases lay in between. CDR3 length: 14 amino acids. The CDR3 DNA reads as TGTGCCAGCAGCCTGAAGACAGTGCGCTATGGCTACACCTTC. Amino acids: CASSLKTVRYGYTF.

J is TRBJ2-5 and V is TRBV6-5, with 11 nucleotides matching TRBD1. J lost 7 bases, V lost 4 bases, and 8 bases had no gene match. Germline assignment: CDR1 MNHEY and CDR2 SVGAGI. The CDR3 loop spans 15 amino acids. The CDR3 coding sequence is TGTGCCAGCAGTTTCCCGGGACAGGGGGTTGGGACCCAGTACTTC. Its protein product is CASSFPGQGVGTQYF.

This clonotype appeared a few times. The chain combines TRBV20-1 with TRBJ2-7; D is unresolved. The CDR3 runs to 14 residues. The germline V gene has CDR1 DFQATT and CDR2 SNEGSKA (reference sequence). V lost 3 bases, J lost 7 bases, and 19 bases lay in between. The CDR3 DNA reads TGCAGTGCTAGTTTGGCGAGACCCTCTAGAGAGCAGTACTTC. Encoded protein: CSASLARPSREQYF.

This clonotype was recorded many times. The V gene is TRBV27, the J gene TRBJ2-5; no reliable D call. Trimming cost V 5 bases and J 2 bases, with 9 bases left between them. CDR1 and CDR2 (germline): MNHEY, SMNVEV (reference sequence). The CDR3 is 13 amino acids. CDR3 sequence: CASSPATQETQYF. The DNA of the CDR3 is TGTGCCAGCAGTCCAGCCACACAAGAGACCCAGTACTTC.

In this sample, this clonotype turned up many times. The CDR3 nucleotides read TGCAGTGCTCCCCGGGGGTTGGTAGGACGGGGCTACGAGCAGTACTTC. Protein: CSAPRGLVGRGYEQYF. J is TRBJ2-7 and V is TRBV20-1; TRBD2 might be the D (6 bases). The ends were cut back, 5 bases at V and 3 bases at J, with 23 bases in the middle. The CDR3 is made up of 16 amino acids. CDR1 and CDR2 from the germline V gene are DFQATT and SNEGSKA (reference sequence).

The CDR3 sequence: CASKPPGAGELFF. CDR3 nucleotides: TGTGCCAGCAAACCTCCGGGGGCCGGGGAGCTGTTTTTT. The chain combines TRBV12-3 or TRBV12-4 with TRBJ2-2, with a weak D call TRBD2 (6 bases). The CDR3 is made up of 13 amino acids. V was shortened by 7 bases and J by 6 bases, with 12 bases between the two germline ends.

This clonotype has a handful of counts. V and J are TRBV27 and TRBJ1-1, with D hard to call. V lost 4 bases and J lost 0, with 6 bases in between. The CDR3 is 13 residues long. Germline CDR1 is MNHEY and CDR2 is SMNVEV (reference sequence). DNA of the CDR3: TGTGCCAGCAGTTGGGCTATGAACACTGAAGCTTTCTTT. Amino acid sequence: CASSWAMNTEAFF.

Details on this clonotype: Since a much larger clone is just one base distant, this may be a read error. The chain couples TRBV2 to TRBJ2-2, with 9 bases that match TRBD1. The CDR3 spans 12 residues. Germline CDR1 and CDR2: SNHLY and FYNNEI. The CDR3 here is CAIDRGSGEPFF. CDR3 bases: TGTGCCATAGACAGGGGGTCCGGGGAGCCGTTTTTT.